This entry lists 20 T cell receptor beta chains sequenced from one sample in a study of spatial heterogeneity in lung cancer. The sample's time point: sample taken at primary tumor resection. Whole RNA, which was extracted from tumor, nontumor lung tissue or frozen PBMC, was sequenced without any cell sorting. TCRdb itself ran the 5' RACE reads through MiXCR, one entry per CDR3 protein. This sample has around 41,000 distinct CDR3 sequences, with approximately 6.5% found just once. The source was PBMCs, collected at surgery. The receptors were sampled from a female donor with early-stage non-small cell lung cancer.

This clonotype was detected many times. This chain uses TRBV7-2 with TRBJ2-4; TRBD2 matches 10 bases. This CDR3 spans 15 amino acids. Germline CDR1 SGHTA, CDR2 FQGNSA. The J segment lost 6 bases and the V segment lost 2 bases, leaving 4 bases of the junction unmatched. The CDR3 region is CASSLQASGGNIQYF. The CDR3 DNA follows: TGTGCCAGCAGCTTACAGGCTAGCGGGGGAAACATTCAGTACTTC.

This clonotype was found many times. J is TRBJ2-3 and V is TRBV14, with 10 bases identical to TRBD2. The CDR3 consists of 15 residues. Germline V gene lookup returns CDR1 SGHDN and CDR2 FVKESK. The trim removed 3 bases at V and 5 bases at J, leaving 5 bases unmatched. CDR3 sequence: CASSHTSGVIDTQYF. The DNA for the CDR3 is TGTGCCAGCAGCCACACTAGCGGGGTTATAGATACGCAGTATTTT.

This clonotype has only a few counts. The J gene is TRBJ1-5, the V gene TRBV12-3 or TRBV12-4; possible D gene TRBD1, 5 bases. The CDR3 totals 14 residues. Trimming pared 5 bases from V and 3 bases from J, leaving 11 bases between. In DNA, the CDR3 is TGTGCCAGCAGTGATACAGGAGACAATCAGCCCCAGCATTTT. Translating gives CASSDTGDNQPQHF.

Many counts were recorded for this clonotype. The chain is built from TRBV7-9 and TRBJ1-4; maybe TRBD1 (6 bases). CDR3 length: 15 residues. Germline-derived CDR1 and CDR2 are SEHNR and FQNEAQ (reference sequence). Trimming took 4 bases from V and 0 from J, leaving 9 bases between them. The CDR3 nucleotides are TGTGCCAGCAGCTCAAGGACAGCAACTAATGAAAAACTGTTTTTT. As protein: CASSSRTATNEKLFF.

This chain joins TRBV3-1 and TRBJ2-7; possible D gene TRBD1, 5 bases. The V gene lost 0 bases and the J gene lost 1 base, with 7 bases spanning the gap. Germline CDR1 is LGHDT and CDR2 is YNNKEL (reference sequence). This CDR3 has 14 amino acids. This CDR3 is CASSQERQSYEQYF. The CDR3 region has the DNA TGTGCCAGCAGCCAAGAGAGACAGTCCTACGAGCAGTACTTC.

The sample holds a few counts of this clonotype. The chain links TRBV20-1 to TRBJ1-5, with a possible D match to TRBD1 (6 bases). This CDR3 comprises 14 residues. The V gene's germline CDR1 is DFQATT and CDR2 SNEGSKA (reference sequence). The V end was cut by 4 bases, the J end by 5 bases, with 15 bases between. The CDR3 region is CSAKDSEHHQPQHF. The CDR3 DNA reads as TGCAGTGCTAAGGACAGTGAGCATCATCAGCCCCAGCATTTT.

This clonotype was seen more than once but under ten times. The CDR3 here is CASSLAGDRSYEQYF. DNA of the CDR3: TGTGCCAGCAGCTTAGCCGGGGACAGGTCCTACGAGCAGTACTTC. The chain joins TRBV7-2 to TRBJ2-7; TRBD1 agrees at 8 bases. This CDR3 contains 15 residues. CDR1 and CDR2 (germline): SGHTA, FQGNSA. J was trimmed by 1 base and V by 0 bases; bases with no gene match: 2. Together with reference TRBV7-2 and TRBJ2-7, the CDR3 gives the full variable domain: GAGVSQSPSNKVTEKGKDVELRCDPISGHTALYWYRQSLGQGLEFLIYFQGNSAPDKSGLPSDRFSAERTGGSVSTLTIQRTQQEDSAVYLCASSLAGDRSYEQYFGPGTRLTVT.

This clonotype was detected ten times or more. J is TRBJ2-2 and V is TRBV5-1; D remains unclear. V lost 1 base and J lost 6, with 10 bases in between. The V gene's germline CDR1 is SGHRS and CDR2 YFSETQ. The CDR3 runs 14 residues. CDR3 protein: CASSLNARSGELFF. In DNA, the CDR3 is TGCGCCAGCAGCTTGAATGCGAGATCCGGGGAGCTGTTTTTT.

This clonotype appeared many times. This chain joins TRBV10-3 and TRBJ1-1; D possibly corresponds to TRBD1 (5 bases). CDR1 is ENHRY and CDR2 is SYGVKD in the germline V gene. CDR3 length: 14 amino acids. V was trimmed by 6 bases and J by 1 base, leaving 12 bases between them. The CDR3 loop is CAISGDRPNTEAFF. The DNA for the CDR3 is TGTGCCATCAGCGGAGACAGACCGAACACTGAAGCTTTCTTT.

The chain links TRBV5-1 to TRBJ1-1; D remains unclear. Germline V gene sequence: CDR1 SGHRS, CDR2 YFSETQ. Trimming stripped 0 bases from V and 2 bases from J, with 8 bases between. The CDR3 runs 14 residues. The CDR3 DNA is TGCGCCAGCAGCTTGGGATATGTAAACACTGAAGCTTTCTTT. Translated, it gives CASSLGYVNTEAFF.

This clonotype turned up a few times. The chain uses TRBV4-1 and TRBJ1-3; 8 nucleotides match TRBD1. The CDR3 sequence is 17 residues long. The germline V gene has CDR1 MGHRA and CDR2 YSYEKL. Trimming took 3 bases from V and 4 from J; bases not matched to a gene: 11. This chain's CDR3 is CASSHDWGQVGGNTIYF. CDR3 nucleotides: TGCGCCAGCAGCCACGATTGGGGACAGGTCGGAGGAAACACCATATATTTT.

Ten or more counts support this clonotype. This rearrangement joins TRBV5-6 to TRBJ1-2; no reliable D call. This CDR3 is 12 amino acids long. V lost 3 bases and J lost 9, with 12 bases in between. Germline V gene sequence: CDR1 SGHDT, CDR2 YYEEEE. The CDR3 DNA is TGTGCCAGCAGCTCTGAGAGGCGAAGCTACACCTTC. This gives the protein CASSSERRSYTF.

This clonotype is medium-sized by share. V gene TRBV10-3 combines with J gene TRBJ1-6; no definite D call. Germline CDR1 reads ENHRY; CDR2 reads SYGVKD. The CDR3 has 12 amino acids. Trimming removed 6 bases from V and 14 bases from J, with 14 bases in between. The CDR3 protein is CAISLDGRALHF. The CDR3 DNA is TGTGCCATCAGCTTGGACGGAAGGGCCCTCCACTTT.

Many counts were recorded for this clonotype. J is TRBJ2-5 and V is TRBV4-1, with D tentatively TRBD2 (7 bases). Germline lookup yields CDR1 MGHRA and CDR2 YSYEKL. CDR3 length: 15 amino acids. The V and J ends lost 4 bases and 2 bases respectively, with 14 bases between them. DNA for the CDR3: TGCGCCAGCAGCCGGACGGGGGGCCAGCAAGAGACCCAGTACTTC. Translating gives CASSRTGGQQETQYF.

This clonotype was recorded at least ten times. V and J are TRBV7-2 and TRBJ2-3, with 7 bases matching TRBD2. With V trimmed by 1 base and J by 5 bases, 9 bases remained unmatched. The CDR3 is made up of 16 amino acids. Looked up from germline, CDR1 is SGHTA and CDR2 is FQGNSA. The CDR3 coding sequence is TGTGCCAGCAGCTTAGTAGGGACTACCGGGCAAGATACGCAGTATTTT. Translation: CASSLVGTTGQDTQYF.

The V and J genes are TRBV6-2 or TRBV6-3 and TRBJ1-5, with a possible D match to TRBD1 (5 bases). Germline CDR1 MNHEY, CDR2 SVGEGT. There are 15 residues in the CDR3. V dropped 2 bases and J dropped 1 base, with 9 bases sitting between them. This CDR3 reads CASSYVRVSNQPQHF. The DNA of the CDR3 is TGTGCCAGCAGTTACGTCAGGGTCAGCAATCAGCCCCAGCATTTT.

This clonotype has just a few counts. The J gene is TRBJ2-3, the V gene TRBV7-2, with D possibly matching TRBD1 (5 bases). The CDR3 consists of 14 residues. Germline CDR1 SGHTA, CDR2 FQGNSA. V shed 2 bases and J shed 5 bases, with 11 bases lying between them. CDR3 sequence (DNA): TGTGCCAGCAGCTTAAAGGGGCCGGGAGATACGCAGTATTTT. Encoded protein: CASSLKGPGDTQYF.

This chain links TRBV6-6 with TRBJ2-5; D perhaps matches TRBD1 (6 bases). This CDR3 is built from 11 residues. V was trimmed by 5 bases and J by 5 bases, leaving 6 bases between them. Germline V CDR1 and CDR2: MNHNY, SVGAGI (reference sequence). The CDR3 bases are TGTGCCAGCAGTCAGGGGGAGACCCAGTACTTC. It is translated as CASSQGETQYF.

This clonotype was observed at least ten times. The V and J genes are TRBV7-2 and TRBJ2-3; D remains ambiguous. Trimming cost V 1 base and J 3 bases, with 14 bases left between them. Germline CDR1 reads SGHTA; CDR2 reads FQGNSA. The length of the CDR3 is 16 residues. DNA for the CDR3: TGTGCCAGCAGCTTAGAGGTGGGCCTAAGGACAGATACGCAGTATTTT. Protein sequence: CASSLEVGLRTDTQYF.

A word on this clonotype: A much larger clone lies one base from this, so it may be a read error. This CDR3 fails to terminate in the conserved phenylalanine or tryptophan, so it likely reflects a read error. This chain joins TRBV7-9 and TRBJ2-3; the D is unclear. In germline, CDR1 is SEHNR, CDR2 FQNEAQ (reference sequence). Between the trimmed V and J ends, which lost 5 bases and 0 bases, there was a span of 9 bases. CDR3 length equals 14 residues. Here the CDR3 reads CASSVGRSTDTQYS. The CDR3 nucleotides are TGTGCCAGCAGCGTTGGACGGAGCACAGATACGCAGTATTCT.